Shown below are 15 T cell receptor beta chains from a single sample sequenced in a study of blood T cell repertoires in COVID-19. Only in-frame clones appear in the TCRdb table, and some are missing; sequencing was by immunoSEQ multiplex PCR. The sample lists 380,000 or so clones; nearly 90% were seen once. The sequenced material came from PBMCs or T cells enriched from blood (not recorded which). Every receptor here comes from a woman aged 40 to 55 with acute COVID-19.

The rearrangement links TRBV5-1 to TRBJ1-1; 8 bases are shared with TRBD1. V lost 4 bases and J lost 0; bases outside the gene matches: 8. Germline CDR1 and CDR2: SGHRS and YFSETQ. The CDR3 has 16 amino acids. The CDR3 is CASSTGGPTMNTEAFF. The DNA for the CDR3 is TGCGCCAGCAGCACAGGGGGACCGACTATGAACACTGAAGCTTTCTTT.

This clone was observed a handful of times. The rearrangement uses TRBV19 and TRBJ2-7; D is ambiguous. Between the trimmed V and J ends, which lost 5 bases and 2 bases, there was a span of 10 bases. Germline V gene lookup returns CDR1 LNHDA and CDR2 SQIVND (reference sequence). The CDR3 extends over 13 amino acids. CDR3 nucleotide sequence: TGTGCCAGTAGTTACACCCGGGCCTACGAGCAGTACTTC. It translates to CASSYTRAYEQYF.

The CDR3 DNA follows: TGTGCCAGTAGTATTCAGGGGGGTAACACTGAAGCTTTCTTT. Its protein is CASSIQGGNTEAFF. This chain uses TRBV19 with TRBJ1-1; 7 bases match TRBD1. The CDR3 consists of 14 residues. CDR1 and CDR2 from the germline V gene are LNHDA and SQIVND (reference sequence). The V gene end was trimmed by 3 bases and the J gene end by 2 bases; junction bases not matched to a gene: 3.

V is TRBV6-5 and J is TRBJ2-2; D possibly corresponds to TRBD1 (5 bases). The germline V gene encodes CDR1 MNHEY and CDR2 SVGAGI. The CDR3 contains 13 residues. The V and J ends lost 0 bases and 9 bases respectively, with 8 bases between them. As DNA, the CDR3 is TGTGCCAGCAGTTACTCAAGACAGAGGGAGCTGTTTTTT. Translating it yields CASSYSRQRELFF.

This clone was detected a few times. The chain is built from TRBV25-1 and TRBJ1-5; no definite D call. Trimming removed 2 bases from V and 9 bases from J, with 11 bases in between. The germline gives CDR1 MGHDK, CDR2 SYGVNS. This CDR3 has 13 amino acids. The CDR3 protein is CASSEGAGGPQHF. CDR3 coding DNA: TGTGCCAGCAGTGAAGGAGCTGGCGGGCCCCAGCATTTT.

The chain is built from TRBV4-1 and TRBJ2-2; D perhaps matches TRBD1 (5 bases). V was trimmed by 0 bases and J by 4 bases, leaving 9 bases between them. The CDR3 has 15 amino acids. CDR1 MGHRA and CDR2 YSYEKL come from the germline V gene. Here the CDR3 DNA reads TGCGCCAGCAGCCAAGAAGGTCAGGGCACCGGGGAGCTGTTTTTT. As protein: CASSQEGQGTGELFF.

The chain uses TRBV2 and TRBJ1-5, with TRBD1 matching 7 bases. With V trimmed by 5 bases and J by 3 bases, 10 bases remained unmatched. The CDR3 consists of 16 residues. The germline CDR1 and CDR2 sequences are SNHLY and FYNNEI. CDR3 in amino acids: CASSRRKGALNQPQHF. The CDR3 bases are TGTGCCAGCAGTCGTCGAAAGGGGGCGCTCAATCAGCCCCAGCATTTT.

Notes on this clone: Sequence at one end of the junction differs from germline and may be a read error. The chain combines TRBV4-1 with TRBJ2-5; TRBD2 might be the D (5 bases). CDR1 and CDR2 from the germline V gene are MGHRA and YSYEKL. The CDR3 loop spans 13 amino acids. CDR3 bases: TGCGCCAGCAGCCAAGCCGGTAGAGGGCAATCGGACTTC. It specifies CASSQAGRGQSDF.

The chain recombines TRBV10-3 with TRBJ2-1; 8 nucleotides line up with TRBD2. Germline trimming cut 2 bases from V and 6 bases from J; bases unmatched to any gene: 6. The germline V gene has CDR1 ENHRY and CDR2 SYGVKD. CDR3 length: 15 residues. CDR3 protein: CAISETSGHSNEQFF. In DNA, the CDR3 is TGTGCCATCAGTGAGACTAGCGGACACAGCAATGAGCAGTTCTTC.

The V call is TRBV18, the J call TRBJ1-2; the match to TRBD1 covers 7 bases. V shed 0 bases, J shed 4 bases, and the junction held 8 bases outside the gene matches. The CDR3 is 16 amino acids. In germline, CDR1 is KGHSH, CDR2 LQKENI. The CDR3 nucleotides read TGTGCCAGCTCACCACCGACCCAGGGGGTCGGCTATGGCTACACCTTC. As protein: CASSPPTQGVGYGYTF.

This sequence joins TRBV3-1 (or the pseudogene TRBV3-2) and TRBJ2-3; 8 bases are a match to TRBD2. V dropped 3 bases and J dropped 1; count of bases not matched to a gene: 6. Looked up from germline, CDR1 is LGHDT and CDR2 is YNNKEL (reference sequence). This CDR3 comprises 16 residues. The CDR3 DNA reads as TGTGCCAGCAGCCAGGGGACTAGGGAGGGCACAGATACGCAGTATTTT. Protein: CASSQGTREGTDTQYF.

This clone was counted a single time. Other DNA sequences from this sample encode an identical CDR3 as well. The chain links TRBV7-8 to TRBJ1-3, with D uncertain. Germline assignment: CDR1 SGHVS and CDR2 FQNEAQ. The CDR3 sequence is 16 residues long. Trimming removed 1 base at V and 0 bases at J, with 10 bases between. The CDR3 sequence: CASSLVGDSSGNTIYF. CDR3 in DNA: TGTGCCAGCAGCTTAGTGGGCGATTCCTCTGGAAACACCATATATTTT.

In its sample, this clone was seen a few times. The V call is TRBV2, the J call TRBJ1-6, with no clear D. CDR1 and CDR2 (germline): SNHLY, FYNNEI. The CDR3 is 16 amino acids. V lost 8 bases to trimming and J lost 0 bases, with 14 bases between them. DNA of the CDR3: TGTGCCAGCCTCCGGGAGACGAGCTCCTATAATTCACCCCTCCACTTT. This encodes CASLRETSSYNSPLHF.

This clone was observed a few times. CDR3: CASSRDIGNTIYF. Written as DNA, the CDR3 is TGTGCCAGCAGTAGGGACATAGGAAACACCATATATTTT. This chain connects TRBV12-3 or TRBV12-4 to TRBJ1-3; TRBD1 is a possible D gene (6 bases). With 5 bases removed from V and 4 bases from J, the gap between germline ends came to 9 bases. The CDR3 is made up of 13 amino acids.

The chain carries TRBV15 and TRBJ2-7; perhaps TRBD2 as D (5 bases). The CDR3 length is 15 residues. From germline, CDR1 is LNHNV and CDR2 YYDKDF (reference sequence). V lost 3 bases and J 3 bases, leaving 15 bases between the germline ends. The CDR3 region has the DNA TGTGCCACCAGCAGTATAAAAGGGAGCGGCTACGAGCAGTACTTC. Translation: CATSSIKGSGYEQYF.